Below, 10 T cell receptor beta chains from the same sample are listed, as sequenced in a study of regulatory T cells in long-lasting Graves disease. The time point was: persistent/refractory GD, antithyroid drugs over 5 years with positive TRAb. The TCR library was made from RNA extracted from PBMCs. Sequencing libraries for TCR beta were prepared with iRepertoire HTBI primers and Arm-PCR of CDR3 regions. TCRdb itself ran the multiplex PCR reads through MiXCR, one entry per CDR3 protein. The table includes a few hundred thousand distinct CDR3 sequences, around 24% detected once. The specimen comprised peripheral blood mononuclear cells (PBMCs), sampled when the disease was refractory, from a patient treated with antithyroid drugs. The receptors come from a female donor with Graves disease.

This clonotype has a count of ten or more. The chain couples TRBV5-1 to TRBJ2-4; a weak D match, TRBD2 (5 bases). The CDR3 has 18 residues. V dropped 1 base and J dropped 0 bases, with 17 bases sitting between them. Germline CDR1 is SGHRS and CDR2 is YFSETQ. In nucleotides, the CDR3 is TGCGCCAGCAGCTTGTATGGTAGCGATAGCGTAGCCAAAAACATTCAGTACTTC. Encoded protein: CASSLYGSDSVAKNIQYF.

This clonotype was recorded at least ten times. The V gene is TRBV14, the J gene TRBJ1-1; TRBD1 matches 7 bases. Trimming removed 0 bases from V and 1 base from J; junction bases left unmatched: 11. Germline V gene sequence: CDR1 SGHDN, CDR2 FVKESK. The CDR3 consists of 18 residues. CDR3 loop: CASSQDPTGRNTNTEAFF. As DNA, the CDR3 is TGTGCCAGCAGCCAAGACCCGACAGGGCGAAACACGAACACTGAAGCTTTCTTT.

This clonotype was seen only a few times. Because it lacks the conserved phenylalanine or tryptophan at the end, this CDR3 is likely a read error. The V gene is TRBV12-3 or TRBV12-4, the J gene TRBJ1-1; 9 nucleotides agree with TRBD1. V dropped 7 bases and J dropped 7; count of bases not matched to a gene: 10. The CDR3 extends over 14 amino acids. In DNA, the CDR3 is TGTGCCAGCAATCAACCGGGACAGGGTGTTGAAGCTTTCCTT. This sequence encodes CASNQPGQGVEAFL.

The chain carries TRBV5-1 and TRBJ2-7, with 7 positions matching TRBD2. The J segment lost 2 bases and the V segment lost 7 bases, leaving 9 bases of the junction unmatched. The germline CDR1 and CDR2 sequences are SGHRS and YFSETQ. The CDR3 is 14 residues long. This CDR3 is CASHSGVGAYEQYF. The CDR3 nucleotides read TGCGCCAGCCACAGCGGGGTTGGAGCCTACGAGCAGTACTTC.

This clonotype was picked up many times. This chain joins TRBV12-3 or TRBV12-4 and TRBJ1-2; tentatively, D is TRBD1 (6 bases). This CDR3 is 15 amino acids long. Trimming removed 1 base from V and 0 bases from J, with 9 bases in between. The CDR3 region is CASSLEGGPNYGYTF. The CDR3 bases are TGTGCCAGCAGTTTAGAGGGGGGGCCTAACTATGGCTACACCTTC.

This clonotype was counted at least ten times. This sequence joins TRBV29-1 and TRBJ1-1; weak D call: TRBD1 (5 bases). This CDR3 contains 13 residues. Germline loops: CDR1 SQVTM, CDR2 ANQGSEA. V was clipped by 7 bases and J by 4 bases, with 16 bases between them. The CDR3 here is CSARIGGVTEAFF. The CDR3 nucleotides read TGCAGCGCTAGGATCGGGGGTGTCACTGAAGCTTTCTTT.

This clonotype has more than one count but fewer than ten. This chain uses TRBV7-9 with TRBJ2-3; 7 positions match TRBD2. Judging by the DNA end, TRBJ2-7 fits better; the J call may be wrong. Germline V gene lookup returns CDR1 SEHNR and CDR2 FQNEAQ (reference sequence). The length of the CDR3 is 15 residues. Here the CDR3 DNA reads TGTGCCAGCAGCTTTACCCAGCGGGATGCCTACGAGCAGTACTTC. This sequence encodes CASSFTQRDAYEQYF.

V is TRBV11-2 and J is TRBJ1-1, with unresolved D. The germline V gene encodes CDR1 SGHAT and CDR2 FQNNGV. V lost 1 base to trimming and J lost 2 bases, with 17 bases between them. This CDR3 spans 17 amino acids. CDR3 protein: CASSLVNIRAENTEAFF. In DNA form, the CDR3 reads TGTGCCAGCAGCTTAGTTAATATCCGGGCGGAAAACACTGAAGCTTTCTTT.

This clonotype was counted between two and nine times. This chain connects TRBV19 to TRBJ2-2; TRBD2 is a possible D gene (5 bases). The germline V gene encodes CDR1 LNHDA and CDR2 SQIVND (reference sequence). The V end lost 7 bases, the J end lost 5 bases, and 14 bases lay between the germline ends. The CDR3 is made up of 14 amino acids. The CDR3 nucleotides read TGTGCCAGTACTTTGCTAGCAGTAACCGGGGAGCTGTTTTTT. It yields the protein CASTLLAVTGELFF. The full variable domain, rest sourced from reference TRBV19 and TRBJ2-2, is DGGITQSPKYLFRKEGQNVTLSCEQNLNHDAMYWYRQDPGQGLRLIYYSQIVNDFQKGDIAEGYSVSREKKESFPLTVTSAQKNPTAFYLCASTLLAVTGELFFGEGSRLTVL.

This clonotype was seen ten or more times. The chain employs TRBV28 and TRBJ1-1; no firm D call. Germline CDR1 and CDR2: MDHEN and SYDVKM. V was clipped by 3 bases and J by 4 bases, with 9 bases between them. CDR3 length: 13 amino acids. Here the CDR3 reads CASSLGFGTEAFF. Written as DNA, the CDR3 is TGTGCCAGCAGTTTGGGTTTCGGCACTGAAGCTTTCTTT.